These 14 T cell receptor beta chains share one sample of origin, sequenced in a study of a mutant IDH1 vaccine in newly diagnosed glioma. The time point is: week 47, end of study. Vaccine doses each comprised 300 ug of mutant IDH1 20-mer peptide, with topical imiquimod. Profiling relied on immunoSEQ multiplex PCR, and the TCRdb table lists in-frame clones only, not all of them. In the table there are tens of thousands of clones, roughly 80% of which are singletons. Their cognate antigens are unknown. Sequencing was performed on PBMCs, taken from a glioma patient whose treatment included an IDH1 peptide vaccine. The receptors were sampled from a man in his thirties or forties with glioma.

The rearrangement links TRBV5-1 to TRBJ2-2; the D is unclear. Germline V lookup: CDR1 SGHRS, CDR2 YFSETQ. V was pared by 3 bases and J by 2 bases, with 11 bases between. The CDR3 loop spans 15 amino acids. The chain's CDR3 is CASSSHRLNTGELFF. The CDR3 DNA reads TGCGCCAGCAGCTCCCACAGATTAAACACCGGGGAGCTGTTTTTT. Complete variable domain (other parts from reference TRBV5-1 and TRBJ2-2): KAGVTQTPRYLIKTRGQQVTLSCSPISGHRSVSWYQQTPGQGLQFLFEYFSETQRNKGNFPGRFSGRQFSNSRSEMNVSTLELGDSALYLCASSSHRLNTGELFFGEGSRLTVL.

The J gene is TRBJ1-4, the V gene TRBV29-1, with D uncertain. Trimming stripped 7 bases from V and 7 bases from J, with 10 bases between. There are 11 residues in the CDR3. CDR1 and CDR2 (germline): SQVTM, ANQGSEA. CDR3 residues: CSAGIFEKLFF. The CDR3 DNA sequence: TGCAGCGCCGGGATTTTTGAAAAACTGTTTTTT. The complete variable domain, with remaining parts taken from reference TRBV29-1 and TRBJ1-4, reads SAVISQKPSRDICQRGTSLTIQCQVDSQVTMMFWYRQQPGQSLTLIATANQGSEATYESGFVIDKFPISRPNLTFSTLTVSNMSPEDSSIYLCSAGIFEKLFFGSGTQLSVL.

V usage is TRBV6-5 and J usage is TRBJ1-2; D not resolved. Between the trimmed V and J ends, which lost 3 bases and 2 bases, there was a span of 13 bases. Germline assignment: CDR1 MNHEY and CDR2 SVGAGI. This CDR3 comprises 15 residues. The CDR3 DNA follows: TGTGCCAGCAGTTATTCCGGACGGAGGAACTATGGCTACACCTTC. It is translated as CASSYSGRRNYGYTF.

V and J are TRBV7-9 and TRBJ2-3; D is ambiguous. There are 14 residues in the CDR3. The germline V gene has CDR1 SEHNR and CDR2 FQNEAQ (reference sequence). V gave up 4 bases and J gave up 6 bases, with 14 bases separating them. In DNA, the CDR3 is TGTGCCAGCAGCTCCTGGCTCGCCAGCGATACGCAGTATTTT. It codes for CASSSWLASDTQYF.

This chain uses TRBV30 with TRBJ1-3; unclear D gene. V dropped 2 bases and J dropped 0 bases, with 5 bases sitting between them. This CDR3 region has 13 residues. Germline V lookup: CDR1 GTSNPN, CDR2 SVGIG (reference sequence). The CDR3 bases are TGTGCCTGGAGTAGGACCTCTGGAAACACCATATATTTT. Protein product: CAWSRTSGNTIYF.

This rearrangement joins TRBV6-5 to TRBJ1-4; D not certain. Per the germline V gene, CDR1 is MNHEY and CDR2 is SVGAGI. The V end was cut by 0 bases, the J end by 7 bases, with 9 bases between. This CDR3 has 14 amino acids. The CDR3: CASSYSIRSEKLFF. In DNA, the CDR3 is TGTGCCAGCAGTTACTCGATTAGGAGTGAAAAACTGTTTTTT.

The V call is TRBV2, the J call TRBJ1-4; D might be TRBD1 (6 bases). This CDR3 is built from 13 residues. Germline V gene lookup returns CDR1 SNHLY and CDR2 FYNNEI. V was cut by 6 bases and J by 7 bases, with 12 bases left in between. The CDR3 protein is CASREQGFEKLFF. The CDR3 coding sequence is TGTGCCAGCAGGGAACAGGGATTTGAAAAACTGTTTTTT.

The rearrangement links TRBV21-1 to TRBJ1-1. TRBV21-1 corresponds to a pseudogene. The CDR3 is 15 amino acids. In DNA form, the CDR3 reads TGTGCCAGCAGCAAAGGGGACCTCGTTCCCACTGAAGCTTTCTTT. Its translation: CASSKGDLVPTEAFF.

This chain joins TRBV9 and TRBJ2-5; 9 positions agree with TRBD1. V was pared by 6 bases and J by 3 bases, with 6 bases of the junction left unmatched. The CDR3 contains 14 residues. CDR1 and CDR2 (germline): SGDLS, YYNGEE. The DNA for the CDR3 is TGTGCCAGCACGAAAACAGGGGGCGAAGAGACCCAGTACTTC. This codes for CASTKTGGEETQYF.

The chain combines TRBV19 with TRBJ1-4, with 11 bases fitting TRBD1. CDR1 and CDR2 (germline): LNHDA, SQIVND (reference sequence). J lost 1 base, V lost 6 bases, and 16 bases had no gene match. This CDR3 is built from 20 residues. DNA of the CDR3: TGTGCCAGTAGCTCTGGCCTGGGGGGGACAGGGGGAGGAACTAATGAAAAACTGTTTTTT. Its translation: CASSSGLGGTGGGTNEKLFF.

The rearrangement links TRBV5-1 to TRBJ1-4; D is possibly TRBD1 (6 bases). The CDR3 is 13 residues long. Germline CDR1 reads SGHRS; CDR2 reads YFSETQ. V dropped 4 bases and J dropped 8 bases, with 12 bases sitting between them. CDR3 in DNA: TGCGCCAGCAGCACGGGACAACGGGAAAAACTGTTTTTT. It encodes CASSTGQREKLFF.

This clone was observed a handful of times. The rearrangement links TRBV27 to TRBJ1-1; D gene ambiguous. This CDR3 has 13 residues. Per germline, CDR1 MNHEY and CDR2 SMNVEV (reference sequence). V lost 2 bases, J lost 1 base, and 5 bases lay in between. The CDR3 is CASSLMQNTEAFF. The CDR3 nucleotides are TGTGCCAGCAGTTTAATGCAGAACACTGAAGCTTTCTTT.

The chain joins TRBV6-5 to TRBJ2-4, with TRBD2 identical over 8 bases. The V gene end was trimmed by 0 bases and the J gene end by 6 bases; junction bases not matched to a gene: 1. This CDR3 has 14 residues. Germline CDR1 and CDR2: MNHEY and SVGAGI. CDR3 nucleotide sequence: TGTGCCAGCAGTTACTCCGGGGGGGGAAACATTCAGTACTTC. Amino acid sequence: CASSYSGGGNIQYF.

The genes are TRBV7-9 and TRBJ1-6; no firm D call. With 4 bases removed from V and 6 bases from J, the gap between germline ends came to 16 bases. CDR1 and CDR2 (germline): SEHNR, FQNEAQ (reference sequence). This CDR3 has 16 amino acids. CDR3 loop: CASSSPDIGSNSPLHF. CDR3 sequence (DNA): TGTGCCAGCAGCTCACCCGACATTGGGAGTAATTCACCCCTCCACTTT.